This T cell receptor beta chain was sequenced for a study of long-term antiretroviral therapy in people with HIV. The assay, immunoSEQ v3.0, was run at survey level. Repertoires were generated with immunoSEQ multiplex PCR, while TCRdb's copy carries only in-frame clones and drops some. This sample has under 40,000 clones, with more than 75% found just once. This TCR was sampled from a woman aged 30 to 39 with HIV. Source: unsorted PBMCs, taken 2.8 years before starting antiretroviral therapy.

CDR3 loop: CASSDGGRETQYF. CDR3 nucleotide sequence: TGCGCCAGCAGTGACGGGGGTCGGGAGACCCAGTACTTC. V and J are TRBV10-1 and TRBJ2-5; a possible D gene is TRBD2 (6 bases). Germline loops: CDR1 WNHNN, CDR2 SYGVQD (reference sequence). Trimming removed 3 bases at V and 5 bases at J, with 10 bases between. The CDR3 sequence is 13 residues long.